Each of the 29 T cell receptor beta chains below was sequenced from the same sample in a study of control samples from healthy donors and cancer patients. Profiled with immunoSEQ multiplex PCR; TCRdb holds only in-frame clones, not every one. The data hold fewer than 110,000 clones, with around 89% observed a single time. The specimen was blood. These receptor sequences come from a man aged 25-45 years in good health.

This clone has just one count. The chain has TRBV7-3 and TRBJ2-3; TRBD2 might be the D (7 bases). Germline V lookup: CDR1 SGHTA, CDR2 FQGTGA. The CDR3 runs 13 residues. Trimming removed 2 bases from V and 6 bases from J, with 9 bases in between. Here the CDR3 DNA reads TGTGCCAGCAGCTTAGGGGGGGCGGATACGCAGTATTTT. It is translated as CASSLGGADTQYF.

The V and J genes are TRBV2 and TRBJ1-6; possibly TRBD1 for D (6 bases). Trimming removed 2 bases at V and 5 bases at J, with 13 bases between. The length of the CDR3 is 16 residues. Germline lookup yields CDR1 SNHLY and CDR2 FYNNEI. DNA of the CDR3: TGTGCCAGCAGTGAAACCGGGGGCAAGGATAATTCACCCCTCCACTTT. It codes for CASSETGGKDNSPLHF.

The rearrangement joins TRBV19 to TRBJ1-1; D may be TRBD1 (6 bases). Germline V gives CDR1 LNHDA, CDR2 SQIVND (reference sequence). This CDR3 region has 14 residues. The V end was cut by 5 bases, the J end by 1 base, with 11 bases between. CDR3 sequence reads: CASSVWGRNTEAFF. The CDR3 DNA reads as TGTGCCAGTAGTGTCTGGGGGCGGAACACTGAAGCTTTCTTT. Complete variable domain (other parts from reference TRBV19 and TRBJ1-1): DGGITQSPKYLFRKEGQNVTLSCEQNLNHDAMYWYRQDPGQGLRLIYYSQIVNDFQKGDIAEGYSVSREKKESFPLTVTSAQKNPTAFYLCASSVWGRNTEAFFGQGTRLTVV.

This rearrangement joins TRBV28 to TRBJ1-1; possibly TRBD1 for D (6 bases). CDR1 is MDHEN and CDR2 is SYDVKM in the germline V gene. CDR3 length: 19 residues. The ends were cut back, 2 bases at V and 0 bases at J, with 22 bases in the middle. The CDR3 DNA reads as TGTGCCAGCAGTTTACCCCTAATCCTGACAGGCCTGCTGAACACTGAAGCTTTCTTT. As protein: CASSLPLILTGLLNTEAFF.

The chain carries TRBV21-1 and TRBJ2-7. TRBV21-1 constitutes a pseudogene. The length of the CDR3 is 20 residues. This CDR3 is CASSKDGIWWAEESSYEQYV. The DNA for the CDR3 is TGTGCCAGCAGCAAAGATGGGATTTGGTGGGCGGAAGAAAGCTCCTACGAGCAGTACGTC.

This chain links TRBV9 with TRBJ2-5; D is uncertain. This CDR3 is 15 amino acids long. Germline CDR1 is SGDLS and CDR2 is YYNGEE. V lost 3 bases, J lost 5 bases, and 17 bases lay in between. The CDR3: CASSARPGLWETQYF. CDR3 sequence (DNA): TGTGCCAGCAGCGCCCGACCGGGCCTGTGGGAGACCCAGTACTTC.

The sample holds one count of this clone. The rearrangement uses TRBV5-1 and TRBJ2-3; TRBD1 matches 7 bases. Germline CDR1 reads SGHRS; CDR2 reads YFSETQ. The ends lost 3 bases at V and 1 base at J; junction bases unmatched: 20. This CDR3 is built from 20 residues. The CDR3 spells CASSSFVNRRDRVRTDTQYF. The DNA for the CDR3 is TGCGCCAGCAGCTCCTTCGTCAATAGACGCGACAGGGTCCGCACAGATACGCAGTATTTT.

The gene calls are TRBV18 and TRBJ1-5; D is perhaps TRBD1 (6 bases). The CDR3 consists of 13 residues. Germline V CDR1 and CDR2: KGHSH, LQKENI. Trimming took 6 bases from V and 0 from J, leaving 6 bases between them. The CDR3: CASSTGSNQPQHF. The CDR3 DNA sequence: TGTGCCAGCTCGACAGGTAGCAATCAGCCCCAGCATTTT.

J is TRBJ2-7 and V is TRBV29-1; 7 bases are a match to TRBD2. The CDR3 loop spans 12 amino acids. Trimming cost V 6 bases and J 2 bases; bases outside gene matches: 4. The V gene's germline CDR1 is SQVTM and CDR2 ANQGSEA. The CDR3 bases are TGCAGCGTGAAGGGAGGGGCCTACGAGCAGTACTTC. Its protein is CSVKGGAYEQYF.

This chain connects TRBV19 to TRBJ1-6, with 7 bases lining up with TRBD1. The CDR3 is 15 amino acids. V dropped 4 bases and J dropped 6; count of bases not matched to a gene: 6. Germline V lookup: CDR1 LNHDA, CDR2 SQIVND (reference sequence). In nucleotides, the CDR3 is TGTGCCAGTAGTACTCTGAGGGGGCGTAATTCACCCCTCCACTTT. It translates to CASSTLRGRNSPLHF. Combining the CDR3 with reference TRBV19 and TRBJ1-6 gives the whole variable domain DGGITQSPKYLFRKEGQNVTLSCEQNLNHDAMYWYRQDPGQGLRLIYYSQIVNDFQKGDIAEGYSVSREKKESFPLTVTSAQKNPTAFYLCASSTLRGRNSPLHFGNGTRLTVT.

J is TRBJ2-3 and V is TRBV6-5; D ambiguous. The ends were cut back, 6 bases at V and 8 bases at J, with 18 bases in the middle. Germline V gene lookup returns CDR1 MNHEY and CDR2 SVGAGI. CDR3 size: 14 residues. CDR3 DNA sequence: TGTGCCAGCAGCCCGACCCTCCGGATTGGTACGCAGTATTTT. It is translated as CASSPTLRIGTQYF.

This clone was seen just once. This chain connects TRBV10-1 to TRBJ2-2; D possibly corresponds to TRBD1 (6 bases). The CDR3 has 12 amino acids. V was cut by 9 bases and J by 8 bases, with 13 bases left in between. CDR1 WNHNN and CDR2 SYGVQD come from the germline V gene (reference sequence). The DNA of the CDR3 is TGCGCCAGACAGGGACATCTGGGGGAGCTGTTTTTT. Translated, it gives CARQGHLGELFF.

In this sample, this clone turned up once. The CDR3 DNA follows: TGTGCCAGTAGTATAAAGGGTCAAGCCTACAATGAGCAGTTCTTC. It translates to CASSIKGQAYNEQFF. The rearrangement links TRBV19 to TRBJ2-1; D remains ambiguous. This CDR3 is 15 amino acids long. The V and J ends lost 2 bases and 2 bases respectively, with 10 bases between them. Germline V gives CDR1 LNHDA, CDR2 SQIVND (reference sequence).

DNA of the CDR3: TGTGCCAGCAGCTTAACGACATCCACCGGGGAGCTGTTTTTT. Its protein product is CASSLTTSTGELFF. The rearrangement joins TRBV7-9 to TRBJ2-2; unclear D gene. V gave up 2 bases and J gave up 4 bases, with 8 bases separating them. CDR1 and CDR2 (germline): SEHNR, FQNEAQ (reference sequence). This CDR3 contains 14 residues.

This chain connects TRBV5-3 to TRBJ2-7; D is unresolved. TRBV5-3 is classed as an ORF, of uncertain function. This CDR3 has 12 residues. V shed 2 bases and J shed 4 bases, with 7 bases lying between them. The CDR3 sequence: CARSLTIYEQYF. DNA of the CDR3: TGTGCCAGAAGCTTAACCATATACGAGCAGTACTTC.

This rearrangement joins TRBV29-1 to TRBJ1-1; no definite D call. This CDR3 contains 13 residues. Germline loops: CDR1 SQVTM, CDR2 ANQGSEA. Trimming stripped 0 bases from V and 5 bases from J, with 10 bases between. The DNA for the CDR3 is TGCAGCGTTGAAGACACCTTCGGGACTGAAGCTTTCTTT. Its protein is CSVEDTFGTEAFF.

This clone appeared once. The V and J genes are TRBV19 and TRBJ2-3; 8 bases fit TRBD2. V lost 5 bases and J lost 2; bases outside the gene matches: 9. The CDR3 totals 16 residues. The germline V gene encodes CDR1 LNHDA and CDR2 SQIVND (reference sequence). CDR3 in amino acids: CASSRTGTRTTDTQYF. The DNA for the CDR3 is TGTGCCAGTAGTCGAACCGGGACTAGGACCACAGATACGCAGTATTTT.

V gene TRBV7-3 combines with J gene TRBJ2-1, with unresolved D. In germline, CDR1 is SGHTA, CDR2 FQGTGA. The CDR3 consists of 12 residues. V lost 5 bases and J lost 9, with 11 bases in between. DNA of the CDR3: TGTGCCAGCAGCCCGTCACGAGGTGAGCAGTTCTTC. Translating it yields CASSPSRGEQFF.

The CDR3 nucleotides are TGTGCCAGCAGCCCCGGGGTGGGTGGCTACACCTTC. Protein product: CASSPGVGGYTF. This rearrangement joins TRBV5-5 to TRBJ1-2; no firm D call. With 4 bases removed from V and 7 bases from J, the gap between germline ends came to 11 bases. This CDR3 spans 12 amino acids. Germline V gives CDR1 SGHKS, CDR2 YYEKEE (reference sequence).

The chain uses TRBV18 and TRBJ2-5; a possible D gene is TRBD1 (6 bases). Germline-derived CDR1 and CDR2 are KGHSH and LQKENI. V shed 4 bases and J shed 5 bases, with 14 bases lying between them. There are 14 residues in the CDR3. This CDR3 reads CASSLDRFRETQYF. Written as DNA, the CDR3 is TGTGCCAGCTCACTCGACAGGTTTCGGGAGACCCAGTACTTC.

The chain combines TRBV7-2 with TRBJ2-7; TRBD2 matches at 9 bases. This CDR3 has 16 amino acids. The V and J ends lost 6 bases and 7 bases, in that order; junction bases with no gene match: 16. Germline loops: CDR1 SGHTA, CDR2 FQGNSA. DNA of the CDR3: TGTGCCAGCAGTCGAAATAGCGGGAGCGGGGGTACGGAGCAGTACTTC. It yields the protein CASSRNSGSGGTEQYF. The full variable domain, its missing parts supplied by reference TRBV7-2 and TRBJ2-7, is GAGVSQSPSNKVTEKGKDVELRCDPISGHTALYWYRQSLGQGLEFLIYFQGNSAPDKSGLPSDRFSAERTGGSVSTLTIQRTQQEDSAVYLCASSRNSGSGGTEQYFGPGTRLTVT.

The V gene is TRBV7-9, the J gene TRBJ1-2; weak D call: TRBD1 (5 bases). Germline V gives CDR1 SEHNR, CDR2 FQNEAQ (reference sequence). The CDR3 extends over 15 amino acids. The V gene lost 3 bases and the J gene lost 4 bases, with 15 bases spanning the gap. This CDR3 is CASSLLEGRGYGYTF. Written as DNA, the CDR3 is TGTGCCAGCAGCTTGTTGGAGGGGCGCGGCTATGGCTACACCTTC.

V and J are TRBV4-2 and TRBJ1-2, with D possibly TRBD1 on 5 matching bases. The CDR3 is 15 residues long. V was pared by 1 base and J by 5 bases, with 14 bases between. Germline lookup yields CDR1 LGHNA and CDR2 YNFKEQ. The CDR3 DNA reads TGTGCCAGCAGCCAAGCTAAGAGCCAGGGTTATGGCTACACCTTC. Translation: CASSQAKSQGYGYTF.

The chain is built from TRBV6-5 and TRBJ2-1, with D possibly called TRBD1 or TRBD2 (5 bases each). The CDR3 extends over 14 amino acids. With 4 bases removed from V and 5 bases from J, the gap between germline ends came to 12 bases. CDR1 is MNHEY, CDR2 SVGAGI, per germline. CDR3 nucleotides: TGTGCCAGCAGTTCTAACGGGGCGCACAATGAGCAGTTCTTC. Translation gives CASSSNGAHNEQFF.

The rearrangement joins TRBV2 to TRBJ2-5; D is unclear. Deletions cut 5 bases from V and 5 bases from J, with 15 bases between. The CDR3 spans 14 residues. The germline V gene has CDR1 SNHLY and CDR2 FYNNEI. CDR3 sequence (DNA): TGTGCCAGCAGTCTTACAAGGTCCGGGGAGACCCAGTACTTC. As protein: CASSLTRSGETQYF.

This clone appeared once. The chain employs TRBV27 and TRBJ2-2, with TRBD2 matching 14 bases. From germline, CDR1 is MNHEY and CDR2 SMNVEV (reference sequence). The V and J ends lost 5 bases and 2 bases, in that order; junction bases with no gene match: 4. The CDR3 covers 17 residues. The CDR3 protein is CASSRLAGGPNTGELFF. DNA for the CDR3: TGTGCCAGCAGTCGACTAGCGGGAGGGCCTAACACCGGGGAGCTGTTTTTT.

The rearrangement links TRBV7-2 to TRBJ2-3; possibly TRBD2 for D (6 bases). Germline lookup yields CDR1 SGHTA and CDR2 FQGNSA. The CDR3 runs 15 residues. The V end was cut by 2 bases, the J end by 1 base, with 10 bases between. CDR3 region: CASSLRWRGTDTQYF. CDR3 nucleotide sequence: TGTGCCAGCAGCTTACGCTGGAGGGGCACAGATACGCAGTATTTT.

The V call is TRBV5-1, the J call TRBJ1-3; D unclear. The CDR3 loop spans 16 amino acids. Trimming cost V 1 base and J 2 bases, with 13 bases left between them. CDR1 is SGHRS, CDR2 YFSETQ, per germline. In DNA, the CDR3 is TGCGCCAGCAGCTTGTCTTCCGTAGGGACTGGAAACACCATATATTTT. Its protein is CASSLSSVGTGNTIYF.

The CDR3 protein is CATSDLSGNTIYF. Here the CDR3 DNA reads TGTGCCACCAGTGATTTGTCTGGAAACACCATATATTTT. This chain connects TRBV24-1 to TRBJ1-3; D call uncertain. The CDR3 runs 13 residues. Germline CDR1 and CDR2: KGHDR and SFDVKD. Trimming took 0 bases from V and 1 from J, leaving 0 bases between them.